This T cell receptor (beta chain) was documented in a study of T cells in Graves' hyperthyroidism and ophthalmopathy. Across the study: Initial diagnosis, before any treatment, was when peripheral blood was collected.

Hyperthyroidism patients were newly diagnosed, had disease duration under 2 months, and were aged 18 to 65 years. Germline loops: CDR1 KGHDR, CDR2 SFDVKD. The CDR3 is 14 amino acids. V lost 4 bases and J 1 base, leaving 7 bases between the germline ends. RNA transcripts gave rise to amplified TCR beta CDR3 regions. First-round RT-PCR with HTBI primers amplified the TCR CDR3 region. TCRdb used MiXCR to reprocess the multiplex PCR reads, holding one entry per CDR3 protein. The table lists around 520,000 distinct CDR3 sequences, 13% to 15% of them singletons. Study-level results: Stable hyperthyroidism was told apart from ophthalmopathy by a model built on 13 V-J features. Among clonotypes expanded in thyroid above 0.001, most were also found in blood.

This clonotype was recorded at least ten times. Antigen: not known. The sequence was collected from a woman aged 18-29 years with Graves' hyperthyroidism. V is TRBV24-1 and J is TRBJ1-5; tentative D call: TRBD1 (5 bases). Sequencing used blood. In DNA, the CDR3 is TGTGCCACCAGTGACCGACAGAGCAATCAGCCCCAGCATTTT. It translates to CATSDRQSNQPQHF.